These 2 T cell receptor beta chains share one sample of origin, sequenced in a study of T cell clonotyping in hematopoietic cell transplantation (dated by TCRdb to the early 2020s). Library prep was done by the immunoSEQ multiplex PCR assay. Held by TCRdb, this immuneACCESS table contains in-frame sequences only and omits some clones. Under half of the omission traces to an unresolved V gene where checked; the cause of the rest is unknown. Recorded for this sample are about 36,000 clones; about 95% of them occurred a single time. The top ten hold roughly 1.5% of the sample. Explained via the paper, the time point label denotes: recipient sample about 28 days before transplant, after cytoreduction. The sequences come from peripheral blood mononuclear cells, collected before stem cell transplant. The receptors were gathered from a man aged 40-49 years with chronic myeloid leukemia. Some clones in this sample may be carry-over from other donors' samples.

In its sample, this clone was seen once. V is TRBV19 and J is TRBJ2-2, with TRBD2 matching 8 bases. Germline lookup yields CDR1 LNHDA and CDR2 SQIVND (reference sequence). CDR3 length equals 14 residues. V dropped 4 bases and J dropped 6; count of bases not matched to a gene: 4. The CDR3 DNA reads TGTGCCAGTAGTAATGCGGGGGGATCCGGGGAGCTGTTTTTT. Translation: CASSNAGGSGELFF.

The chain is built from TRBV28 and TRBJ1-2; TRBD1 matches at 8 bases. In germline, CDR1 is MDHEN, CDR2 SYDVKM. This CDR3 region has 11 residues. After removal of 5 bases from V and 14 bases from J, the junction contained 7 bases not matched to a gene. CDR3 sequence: CASSLGTGLTF. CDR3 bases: TGTGCCAGCAGTCTGGGGACAGGTCTAACCTTC.